The next 2 T cell receptor beta chains were all read from a single sample in a study of blood T cell repertoires in COVID-19. Sequencing used immunoSEQ multiplex PCR; TCRdb keeps in-frame clones, though not all of them. Of around 380,000 clones detected, about 89% appear once; the ten largest clones hold 1% to 1.5%. Sequenced material: PBMCs or T cells enriched from blood (not recorded which). All receptors derive from a man aged 25 to 40 who had recovered from COVID-19.

The rearrangement uses TRBV6-2 or TRBV6-3 and TRBJ1-1; 9 bases fit TRBD1. J gave up 4 bases and V 2 bases, and 5 bases lay outside the gene matches. The CDR3 is 15 residues long. CDR1 MNHEY and CDR2 SVGEGT come from the germline V gene. Here the CDR3 reads CASSYPGTGLTEAFF. In nucleotides, the CDR3 is TGTGCCAGCAGTTACCCGGGGACAGGGCTCACTGAAGCTTTCTTT.

The chain combines TRBV5-6 with TRBJ1-4; D perhaps matches TRBD1 (5 bases). The ends were cut back, 6 bases at V and 8 bases at J, with 11 bases in the middle. The CDR3 extends over 12 amino acids. Germline CDR1 reads SGHDT; CDR2 reads YYEEEE. Here the CDR3 DNA reads TGTGCCAGCACCTACCGGGGGGAAAAACTGTTTTTT. This translates into CASTYRGEKLFF. Full variable domain (missing parts from reference TRBV5-6 and TRBJ1-4): DAGVTQSPTHLIKTRGQQVTLRCSPKSGHDTVSWYQQALGQGPQFIFQYYEEEERQRGNFPDRFSGHQFPNYSSELNVNALLLGDSALYLCASTYRGEKLFFGSGTQLSVL.